This TCR beta chain was sequenced in a study of blood T cell repertoires in COVID-19. Across the study: Acute and convalescent COVID-19 samples came from the United States, Italy and Spain.

Donors in Cohort 3 who had recovered were those with two negative PCRs, healthcare professional clearance, or resolution of their symptoms. Produced via immunoSEQ multiplex PCR; TCRdb's table is partial and in-frame only. Seen here are about 300,000 clones, about 89% observed once, and the top ten hold less than 3%. This receptor was obtained from a woman aged 18-29 years who had recovered from COVID-19. The material sequenced was PBMCs or T cells enriched from blood (not recorded which).

The CDR3 region is CASSLGLAGPVGGEQYF. The CDR3 region has the DNA TGTGCCAGCAGCTTGGGACTAGCCGGTCCCGTGGGTGGTGAGCAGTACTTC. The chain is built from TRBV5-4 and TRBJ2-7, with 7 bases identical to TRBD2. Germline trimming cut 0 bases from V and 7 bases from J; bases unmatched to any gene: 16. Germline V CDR1 and CDR2: SGHNT, YYREEE (reference sequence). The CDR3 extends over 17 amino acids.